This entry lists 10 T cell receptor beta chains sequenced from one sample in a study of T-cell reconstitution after alpha-beta-depleted transplantation in children. This sample's TCRbeta library carried unique molecular identifier barcodes. TCRdb fed the PCR reads into MiXCR, producing one record per CDR3 protein. The data hold 600,000 or so distinct CDR3 sequences, with under 30% observed a single time. Material: PBMCs, mostly from graft donor cells, obtained 360 days after TCRalphabeta/CD19-depleted stem cell transplant. The receptor source for this set is a boy in the first two years of life who had a stem cell transplant for acute myeloid leukemia, so the T cells may come from the graft donor.

The chain carries TRBV13 and TRBJ2-5; D tentatively reads TRBD1 or TRBD2 (5 bases each). V was clipped by 4 bases and J by 4 bases, with 16 bases between them. Germline values: CDR1 PRHDT, CDR2 FYEKMQ (reference sequence). The CDR3 consists of 15 residues. For the CDR3, the DNA is TGTGCCAGCAGCTACAAAAAGACTGGGGGAGAGACCCAGTACTTC. It specifies CASSYKKTGGETQYF.

This clonotype was counted between two and nine times. This sequence joins TRBV4-3 and TRBJ2-1; maybe TRBD2 (6 bases). CDR1 LGHNA and CDR2 YSLEER come from the germline V gene. The CDR3 loop spans 14 amino acids. Trimming took 1 base from V and 6 from J, leaving 10 bases between them. The CDR3 DNA reads TGCGCCAGCAGCCAAGGGACTAATTTCAATGAGCAGTTCTTC. Amino acids: CASSQGTNFNEQFF.

The V call is TRBV20-1, the J call TRBJ1-1; the D gene is possibly TRBD1 (5 bases). V lost 6 bases, J lost 8 bases, and 31 bases lay in between. Germline CDR1 is DFQATT and CDR2 is SNEGSKA (reference sequence). The CDR3 contains 17 residues. CDR3 region: CSAARSPGRGLEREAFF. The CDR3, as DNA: TGCAGTGCAGCCCGATCCCCCGGACGGGGCCTAGAGAGAGAAGCTTTCTTT.

V and J are TRBV7-9 and TRBJ1-3; TRBD1 aligns across 10 bases. This CDR3 has 16 amino acids. The germline V gene has CDR1 SEHNR and CDR2 FQNEAQ (reference sequence). Trimming at V came to 5 bases and at J to 3 bases, leaving 7 bases not matched to a gene. The CDR3 loop is CASSTRTGGRGNTIYF. The DNA of the CDR3 is TGTGCCAGCAGCACACGGACAGGGGGACGTGGAAACACCATATATTTT. The whole variable domain, filled in from reference TRBV7-9 and TRBJ1-3, reads DTGVSQNPRHKITKRGQNVTFRCDPISEHNRLYWYRQTLGQGPEFLTYFQNEAQLEKSRLLSDRFSAERPKGSFSTLEIQRTEQGDSAMYLCASSTRTGGRGNTIYFGEGSWLTVV.

At least ten counts were recorded for this clonotype. The chain couples TRBV20-1 to TRBJ2-5, with D unclear. V lost 2 bases to trimming and J lost 5 bases, with 6 bases between them. Germline CDR1 and CDR2: DFQATT and SNEGSKA (reference sequence). The CDR3 loop spans 11 amino acids. CDR3 sequence (DNA): TGCAGTGCTAGATATGGGGAGACCCAGTACTTC. It translates to CSARYGETQYF.

V and J are TRBV29-1 and TRBJ2-5, with a possible D match to TRBD2 (6 bases). Deletions cut 4 bases from V and 4 bases from J, with 13 bases between. The V gene's germline CDR1 is SQVTM and CDR2 ANQGSEA. The CDR3 length is 13 residues. The CDR3 protein is CSVVETRGETQYF. For the CDR3, the DNA is TGCAGCGTTGTGGAGACTAGGGGAGAGACCCAGTACTTC.

There are a few counts of this clonotype. This sequence joins TRBV12-5 and TRBJ2-2, with D uncertain. V was cut by 1 base and J by 1 base, with 13 bases left in between. This CDR3 has 17 residues. From germline, CDR1 is LGHNT and CDR2 FRNRAP. CDR3 loop: CASGLGRELLNTGELFF. The CDR3 bases are TGTGCTAGTGGTTTGGGACGAGAGCTTTTGAACACCGGGGAGCTGTTTTTT.

This clonotype occurred many times. This chain connects TRBV12-3 or TRBV12-4 to TRBJ1-5; no definite D call. V gave up 6 bases and J gave up 1 base, with 13 bases separating them. The CDR3 is 15 residues long. The CDR3 spells CASSPTLRSNQPQHF. The DNA for the CDR3 is TGTGCCAGCAGCCCAACCCTACGGAGCAATCAGCCCCAGCATTTT.

In its sample, this clonotype was seen many times. This sequence joins TRBV12-3 or TRBV12-4 and TRBJ2-3; D unresolved. V lost 5 bases to trimming and J lost 9 bases, with 15 bases between them. This CDR3 contains 13 residues. In nucleotides, the CDR3 is TGTGCCAGCAGTCTGACCGATAACGCCACGCAGTATTTT. Protein product: CASSLTDNATQYF.

J is TRBJ2-2 and V is TRBV20-1; D not resolved. This CDR3 is built from 13 residues. Trimming took 2 bases from V and 8 from J, leaving 12 bases between them. Germline lookup yields CDR1 DFQATT and CDR2 SNEGSKA (reference sequence). The CDR3 DNA reads TGCAGTGCTAGACGTCCAGCCATGGGGGAGCTGTTTTTT. Translation gives CSARRPAMGELFF.